The rows below give T cell receptor beta chains drawn from one sample of a study of cytomegalovirus exposure and HLA in healthy donors. Produced via immunoSEQ multiplex PCR; TCRdb's table is partial and in-frame only. In the table there are roughly 200,000 clones, about 81% of which are singletons. Sequencing used PBMCs. The origin of the receptors is a woman in her twenties or thirties in good health and CMV-seronegative. Each CDR3 is given without its conserved first and last residue. D genes are given only for firm matches. The listing skips clone size in some rows; elsewhere it reads once, few, many or a size class.

j_call clone_size d_call v_call cdr3_aa
TRBJ1-4 NA NA TRBV30 AWSDWTLEGKLF
TRBJ1-5 NA NA TRBV30 AWSVQGSQPQH
TRBJ2-2 NA NA TRBV9 ASERAVNTGELF
TRBJ1-2 few TRBD1 TRBV27 ASSLRGQGADYGYT
TRBJ2-5 NA TRBD2 TRBV7-9 ASSPTSGVLTQY
TRBJ1-2 NA NA TRBV9 ASSVTGANYGYT
TRBJ2-5 NA TRBD2 TRBV10-3 AISPGTSGGWQETQY
TRBJ2-2 NA NA TRBV7-9 ASSLGFRTGELF
TRBJ2-1 NA TRBD2 TRBV19 AIGTSGASYNEQF
TRBJ2-7 NA TRBD2 TRBV7-2 ASSLNGRGVEQY
TRBJ1-2 NA NA TRBV28 ASSLMGVDGYT
TRBJ2-5 NA TRBD2 TRBV5-4 ASSLGGDGGGTQY
TRBJ1-3 NA NA TRBV18 ASSPGQGNTIY
TRBJ1-5 NA NA TRBV6-1 ASSEEGFSNQPQH
TRBJ1-2 few NA TRBV7-9 ASSQDWSYGYT
TRBJ2-1 NA NA TRBV18 ASSPASRYNEQF
TRBJ2-1 NA TRBD1 TRBV28 ASSAPGQGARDEQF
TRBJ2-1 NA TRBD2 TRBV18 ASSPEGLAGGTNEQF
TRBJ1-2 NA NA TRBV7-2 ASSLGGNYGYT
TRBJ2-7 many NA TRBV5-4 ASSLAGGDRAYEQY
TRBJ1-1 NA TRBD1 TRBV25-1 ATGTGLPGGAF
TRBJ2-7 NA TRBD1 TRBV4-2 ASSPGTDEEQY
TRBJ1-5 NA NA TRBV7-8 ASSPDDFFERDQPQH
TRBJ2-7 NA TRBD1 TRBV4-1 ASSQGTGSFYEQY
TRBJ1-2 NA TRBD1 TRBV7-3 ASSPFLAGGGYT
TRBJ2-3 NA TRBD2 TRBV5-4 AMGLARITDTQY
TRBJ1-2 NA NA TRBV28 ASSLPANYGYT
TRBJ1-4 few TRBD1 TRBV28 ASSQVLVLWARGQGDSTNEKLF
TRBJ2-6 NA NA TRBV6-5 ASGASGANVLT
TRBJ2-1 once NA TRBV7-2 ASSPRSYNEQF
TRBJ1-5 few NA TRBV30 ASGSRNQPQH
TRBJ2-3 NA NA TRBV15 ATSSITDTQY
TRBJ1-3 NA NA TRBV7-6 ASSLSGSSGNTIY
TRBJ2-3 NA NA TRBV5-1 ASGQISTDTQY
TRBJ2-3 NA NA TRBV27 ASSSQTGTDTQY
TRBJ2-3 NA NA TRBV5-4 ASSLGGTSSSTDTQY
TRBJ1-3 NA TRBD1 TRBV7-6 ASSSITGQGSTGNTIY
TRBJ1-2 NA NA TRBV7-9 ASSYREGRGYT
TRBJ2-7 NA NA TRBV7-2 ASSLASGLASHEQY
TRBJ2-7 NA NA TRBV6-6 ASHTAAGNYEQY
TRBJ1-6 NA NA TRBV28 ASSSYQGKNSPLH
TRBJ2-7 NA TRBD2 TRBV7-8 ASSERSSGRAYEQY
TRBJ1-1 NA NA TRBV5-1 ASKWVPATRAGDTEAF
TRBJ2-1 NA NA TRBV7-8 ASSLLLSGLSYNEQF
TRBJ1-1 few NA TRBV10-1 ASSDQANTEAF
TRBJ2-5 NA NA TRBV20-1 SAREGGTQY
TRBJ2-2 few TRBD1 TRBV5-4 ASSLGTGITGELF
TRBJ1-1 NA NA TRBV2 ASSLDRNTEAF
TRBJ1-1 NA NA TRBV5-1 ASSYRVSTEAF
TRBJ2-3 NA NA TRBV5-1 ASSLTGRHTDTQY
TRBJ2-3 NA NA TRBV10-3 AISGNSYGTDTQY